The clone carrying this T cell receptor (beta chain) was seen only a few times. Its antigen is still unknown. The sample originates from a study of blood T cells in healthy people across ages. PCR was performed a second time for 7 to 11 cycles using a sample-barcoded 5' primer and a J-beta primer mix. TCRdb reanalysed the 5' RACE reads using MiXCR and keeps one entry per CDR3 protein. The table shows around 1,500,000 distinct CDR3 sequences, with approximately 28% occurring only once. Aged roughly 6 to 90, donors were systemically healthy Caucasians from Russia. Trimming cost V 6 bases and J 7 bases; bases outside gene matches: 7. This CDR3 has 14 amino acids. Points from the study as a whole: Naive CD4+ cell counts and diversity both ran higher in long-lived than in aged donors.

Input material: blood. This chain links TRBV12-3 or TRBV12-4 with TRBJ1-5; 9 bases are shared with TRBD1. The sequence was collected from a woman aged 25-40 years in good health. The CDR3 sequence is CASSRTGEYQPQHF. CDR3 DNA: TGTGCCAGCAGCAGGACAGGGGAGTACCAGCCCCAGCATTTT.